The clone carrying this T cell receptor (beta chain) occurred a few times. Its antigen is undetermined. The sample originates from a study of shared clonotypes between healthy human individuals. Study at large: For every donor, three CD4 naive, three CD4 memory, two CD8 naive and one CD8 memory plates were used. Findings of the study overall: Owing to a small donor count, the genetic and exposure-history diversity represented was limited. Sample collection involved blood only; tissue repertoires are likely different.

This table comes from immunoSEQ multiplex PCR, and its TCRdb copy is limited to in-frame clones, with some not included. The profile shows approximately 320,000 clones, roughly 70% of them singletons. The length of the CDR3 is 15 residues. Germline V lookup: CDR1 SGHVS, CDR2 FQNEAQ. V lost 4 bases to trimming and J lost 4 bases; unmatched junction nucleotides: 8. Specimen: memory CD4+ T cells sorted from blood. Subset meaning: CD45RA-negative fraction. This TCR derives from a man in his thirties or forties in good health. This chain links TRBV7-8 with TRBJ2-7; 9 positions agree with TRBD1. CDR3 nucleotide sequence: TGTGCCAGCAGCTCGCGGAGCGGGACAGGGTACGAGCAGTACTTC. Its translation is CASSSRSGTGYEQYF.